Shown below are 17 T cell receptor beta chains from a single sample sequenced in a study of blood T cell repertoires in COVID-19. Sequencing was performed with immunoSEQ multiplex PCR; in TCRdb, only in-frame clones are kept and a portion is missing. Counted here are fewer than 200,000 clones, 70% to 90% occurring once; the ten biggest clones make up about 0.95%. Sequenced: peripheral blood. These receptors came from a man aged 35 to 55 with acute or convalescent COVID-19.

The V call is TRBV7-4, the J call TRBJ2-1, with 13 bases fitting TRBD2. J gave up 5 bases and V 5 bases, and 12 bases lay outside the gene matches. CDR3 length: 18 residues. Germline loops: CDR1 SGHVT, CDR2 SQSDAQ. The CDR3 DNA sequence: TGTGCCAGCAGCCCAAGGGGGCGCGGGACTAGCGGGGACAATGAGCAGTTCTTC. It is translated as CASSPRGRGTSGDNEQFF.

The chain is built from TRBV18 and TRBJ1-5; 7 bases map to TRBD1. V dropped 4 bases and J dropped 0; count of bases not matched to a gene: 12. Germline V gives CDR1 KGHSH, CDR2 LQKENI. CDR3 size: 18 residues. The CDR3 sequence is CASSRQGDSPTSNQPQHF. The CDR3, as DNA: TGTGCCAGCTCACGACAGGGTGACTCGCCAACTAGCAATCAGCCCCAGCATTTT.

CDR3 in amino acids: CASSLQGNYGYTF. In DNA, the CDR3 is TGTGCCAGCAGTCTACAGGGGAACTATGGCTACACCTTC. This chain links TRBV28 with TRBJ1-2; 7 bases match TRBD1. Germline V gene data show CDR1 as MDHEN and CDR2 as SYDVKM. V trimming: 5 bases; J trimming: 2 bases; junction bases outside the gene matches: 2. This CDR3 has 13 residues.

The V call is TRBV6-2 or TRBV6-3, the J call TRBJ2-3; TRBD2 matches at 8 bases. From germline, CDR1 is MNHEY and CDR2 SVGEGT. CDR3 length equals 15 residues. The trim removed 2 bases at V and 5 bases at J, leaving 6 bases unmatched. The DNA for the CDR3 is TGTGCCAGCAGTTACCTCGGGGGGGCCCAAGATACGCAGTATTTT. Amino acid sequence: CASSYLGGAQDTQYF.

Only one count was recorded for this clone. J is TRBJ2-5 and V is TRBV19; 8 positions agree with TRBD2. V was pared by 5 bases and J by 1 base, with 3 bases of the junction left unmatched. CDR3 length: 14 residues. Germline-derived CDR1 and CDR2 are LNHDA and SQIVND (reference sequence). CDR3 coding DNA: TGTGCCAGTAGTCGGCGGGGGGCCCAAGAGACCCAGTACTTC. This encodes CASSRRGAQETQYF.

V usage is TRBV5-4 and J usage is TRBJ1-2; perhaps TRBD1 as D (5 bases). The V gene lost 0 bases and the J gene lost 8 bases, with 11 bases spanning the gap. CDR1 SGHNT and CDR2 YYREEE come from the germline V gene (reference sequence). The CDR3 loop spans 13 amino acids. DNA of the CDR3: TGTGCCAGCAGCTTGGGTCAGGGCAAAGGCTACACCTTC. Its protein product is CASSLGQGKGYTF.

The chain is built from TRBV30 and TRBJ1-3; D gene unclear. The germline gives CDR1 GTSNPN, CDR2 SVGIG (reference sequence). The CDR3 totals 13 residues. Deletions cut 0 bases from V and 4 bases from J, with 7 bases between. The DNA for the CDR3 is TGTGCCTGGAGTGTTGGGCCGGGAAACACCATATATTTT. This sequence encodes CAWSVGPGNTIYF.

The chain employs TRBV10-3 and TRBJ2-2; possible D gene TRBD1, 6 bases. CDR1 is ENHRY and CDR2 is SYGVKD in the germline V gene. The CDR3 length is 15 residues. The V end lost 2 bases, the J end lost 3 bases, and 10 bases lay between the germline ends. DNA for the CDR3: TGTGCCATCAGTGAGCCGACAGGTCACACCGGGGAGCTGTTTTTT. It encodes CAISEPTGHTGELFF.

The gene calls are TRBV11-1 and TRBJ1-5; D not certain. The CDR3 spans 13 residues. The V end was cut by 0 bases, the J end by 6 bases, with 6 bases between. Germline CDR1 reads SGHAT; CDR2 reads FQDESV (reference sequence). The CDR3 DNA is TGTGCCAGCAGCTTAGCAGGCGGTCAGCCCCAGCATTTT. Its translation is CASSLAGGQPQHF.

This clone was recorded a few times. This chain uses TRBV10-3 with TRBJ1-5; weak D call: TRBD1 (5 bases). CDR1 and CDR2 from the germline V gene are ENHRY and SYGVKD. This CDR3 is built from 15 residues. Trimming took off 0 bases at V and 2 bases at J, with 8 bases between the two ends. CDR3 sequence: CAISESPRGNQPQHF. The CDR3 coding sequence is TGTGCCATCAGTGAGTCTCCCAGGGGCAATCAGCCCCAGCATTTT.

The genes are TRBV19 and TRBJ1-4; D may be TRBD1 (6 bases). The CDR3 totals 15 residues. V was clipped by 4 bases and J by 2 bases, with 11 bases between them. Germline V gene lookup returns CDR1 LNHDA and CDR2 SQIVND (reference sequence). The CDR3 coding sequence is TGTGCCAGTAGTAGGGGGGGCAGGACTAATGAAAAACTGTTTTTT. Translated, it gives CASSRGGRTNEKLFF.

V gene TRBV19 combines with J gene TRBJ1-2; D is possibly TRBD1 (5 bases). Trimming cost V 0 bases and J 2 bases, with 10 bases left between them. Germline V CDR1 and CDR2: LNHDA, SQIVND (reference sequence). This CDR3 has 15 amino acids. CDR3 region: CASSIEGLKNYGYTF. The CDR3 nucleotides are TGTGCCAGTAGTATAGAGGGGCTGAAGAACTATGGCTACACCTTC.

This clone was recorded a few times. The chain carries TRBV27 and TRBJ1-2, with a possible D match to TRBD1 (5 bases). The length of the CDR3 is 16 residues. Germline V gene lookup returns CDR1 MNHEY and CDR2 SMNVEV (reference sequence). Trimming pared 5 bases from V and 5 bases from J, leaving 21 bases between. Here the CDR3 reads CASSVGGRELLYGYTF. As DNA, the CDR3 is TGTGCCAGCAGTGTCGGGGGTCGGGAATTATTATATGGCTACACCTTC.

The chain couples TRBV3-1 (or the pseudogene TRBV3-2) to TRBJ2-3, with D possibly matching TRBD2 (5 bases). From germline, CDR1 is LGHDT and CDR2 YNNKEL (reference sequence). The CDR3 loop spans 15 amino acids. V lost 2 bases and J lost 0, with 9 bases in between. The CDR3 sequence: CASSQPSLSTDTQYF. DNA of the CDR3: TGTGCCAGCAGCCAACCTAGCTTGAGCACAGATACGCAGTATTTT.

V and J are TRBV28 and TRBJ1-6; 8 positions match TRBD1. V gave up 4 bases and J gave up 6 bases; unmatched junction bases: 5. CDR1 and CDR2 from the germline V gene are MDHEN and SYDVKM. The CDR3 is 15 residues long. CDR3 DNA sequence: TGTGCCAGCAGTTCCCCGGACAGGGTTAATTCACCCCTCCACTTT. It is translated as CASSSPDRVNSPLHF.

The J gene is TRBJ2-1, the V gene TRBV12-5; 9 nucleotides agree with TRBD1. With V trimmed by 0 bases and J by 0 bases, 6 bases remained unmatched. Germline V gene lookup returns CDR1 LGHNT and CDR2 FRNRAP. CDR3 length equals 18 residues. The CDR3 bases are TGTGCTAGTGGTTTGGTACCAACAGGGGGCTTCTCCTACAATGAGCAGTTCTTC. It specifies CASGLVPTGGFSYNEQFF.

This chain joins TRBV28 and TRBJ1-5, with D possibly matching TRBD1 (5 bases). Germline CDR1 and CDR2: MDHEN and SYDVKM. Trimming took off 3 bases at V and 4 bases at J, with 13 bases between the two ends. The CDR3 runs to 15 residues. CDR3 sequence (DNA): TGTGCCAGCAGTTTTGGGCCAGGGATTAATCAGCCCCAGCATTTT. The encoded protein is CASSFGPGINQPQHF.